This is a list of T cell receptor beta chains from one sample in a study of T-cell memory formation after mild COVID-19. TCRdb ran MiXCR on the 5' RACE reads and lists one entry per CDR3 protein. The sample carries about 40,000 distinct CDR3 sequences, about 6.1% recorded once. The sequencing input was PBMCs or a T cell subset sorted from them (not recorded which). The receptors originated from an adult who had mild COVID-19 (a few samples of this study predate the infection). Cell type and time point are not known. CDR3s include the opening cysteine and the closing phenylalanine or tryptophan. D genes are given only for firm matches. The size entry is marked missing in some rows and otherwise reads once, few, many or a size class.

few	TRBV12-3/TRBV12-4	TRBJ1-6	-	TGTGCCAGCAGTTTGGGACATTGGTCGGATTCACCCCTCCACTTT	CASSLGHWSDSPLHF
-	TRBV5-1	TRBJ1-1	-	TGCGCCAGCAGCACGGGACCTTACACTGAAGCTTTCTTT	CASSTGPYTEAFF
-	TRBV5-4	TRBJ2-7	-	TGTGCCAGCAGCTCTGAATCAGGCGCAGGAATCTACGAGCAGTACTTC	CASSSESGAGIYEQYF
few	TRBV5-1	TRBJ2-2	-	TGCGCCAGCAGCTTGCACAGCGGCGGGGAGCTGTTTTTT	CASSLHSGGELFF
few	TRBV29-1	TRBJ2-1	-	TGCAGCGTTGGTCCCGGCGGCAGGGCGGTCAATGAGCAGTTCTTC	CSVGPGGRAVNEQFF
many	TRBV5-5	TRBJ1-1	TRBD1	TGTGCCAGCAGCCCTCTTCGACAGGGCCTTAACACTGAAGCTTTCTTT	CASSPLRQGLNTEAFF
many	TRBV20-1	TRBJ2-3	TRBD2	TGCAGTGCTATAATTCTAGCGGGAGGAGCAGATACGCAGTATTTT	CSAIILAGGADTQYF
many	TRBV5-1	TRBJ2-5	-	TGCGCCAGCAGCTTGGGCGTAGGGCGGGAGACCCAGTACTTC	CASSLGVGRETQYF
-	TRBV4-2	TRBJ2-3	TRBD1	TGTGCCAGCAGCCAGTCCGACAGGGCAATGGATACGCAGTATTTT	CASSQSDRAMDTQYF
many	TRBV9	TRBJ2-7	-	TGTGCCAGCACCGGGGCGAGTGATTCCTTTGGTAGCGAGCAGTACTTC	CASTGASDSFGSEQYF
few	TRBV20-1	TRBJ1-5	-	TGCAGTGCTAGTGTCGTTATCAATCAGCCCCAGCATTTT	CSASVVINQPQHF
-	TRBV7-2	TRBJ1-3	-	TGTGCCAGCAGCTCCAGGGAAAGGAGCGGTGACACCATATATTTT	CASSSRERSGDTIYF
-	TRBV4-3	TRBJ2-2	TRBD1	TGCGCCAGCAGCCAGGCGGACAGGGACACCGGGGAGCTGTTTTTT	CASSQADRDTGELFF
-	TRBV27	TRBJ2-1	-	TGTGCCAGCGCGCGGATTCTTTCCTACAATGAGCAGTTCTTC	CASARILSYNEQFF
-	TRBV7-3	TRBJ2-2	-	TGTGCCAGCAGCTTAAATCAGGGCGGCACCGGGGAGCTGTTTTTT	CASSLNQGGTGELFF
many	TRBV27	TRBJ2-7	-	TGTGCCAGCAGTTGGGACCGAAGCTCCTACGAGCAGTACTTC	CASSWDRSSYEQYF
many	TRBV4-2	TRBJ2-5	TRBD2	TGTGCCAGCAGCCAAGAGGTGGGAGCGGGAGCCTGGGAGACCCAGTACTTC	CASSQEVGAGAWETQYF
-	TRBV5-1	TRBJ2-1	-	TGCGCCAGCTTTGACAGCTTAGGTGAGCAGTTCTTC	CASFDSLGEQFF
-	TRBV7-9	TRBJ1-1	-	TGTGCCAGCAGCTTGGGGGCATCGGTCAACACTGAAGCTTTCTTT	CASSLGASVNTEAFF
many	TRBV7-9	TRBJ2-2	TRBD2	TGTGCCAGCAGCAAGACTAGCCCCAACACCGGGGAGCTGTTTTTT	CASSKTSPNTGELFF
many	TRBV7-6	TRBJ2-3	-	TGTGCCAGCAGCTTAGCGGACACTAGCACAGATACGCAGTATTTT	CASSLADTSTDTQYF
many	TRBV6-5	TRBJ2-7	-	TGTGCCAGCAGCCCCTCGGGACACCTTTACGAGCAGTACTTC	CASSPSGHLYEQYF
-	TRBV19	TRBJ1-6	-	TGTGCCAGTAGTACCCAGGGAAGAAATTCACCCCTCCACTTT	CASSTQGRNSPLHF
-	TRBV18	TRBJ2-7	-	TGTGCCAGCTCACTGCGGGACGAGCAGTACTTC	CASSLRDEQYF
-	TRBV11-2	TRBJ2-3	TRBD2	TGTGCCAGCAGCTTAGATGGGAGGGCGGGCCTCGGCACAGATACGCAGTATTTT	CASSLDGRAGLGTDTQYF
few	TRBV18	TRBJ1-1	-	TGTGCCAGCTCTCAATACGTGAACACTGAAGCTTTCTTT	CASSQYVNTEAFF
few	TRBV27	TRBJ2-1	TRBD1	TGTGCCAGCGCGGACAGGGGCGCCTACAATGAGCAGTTCTTC	CASADRGAYNEQFF